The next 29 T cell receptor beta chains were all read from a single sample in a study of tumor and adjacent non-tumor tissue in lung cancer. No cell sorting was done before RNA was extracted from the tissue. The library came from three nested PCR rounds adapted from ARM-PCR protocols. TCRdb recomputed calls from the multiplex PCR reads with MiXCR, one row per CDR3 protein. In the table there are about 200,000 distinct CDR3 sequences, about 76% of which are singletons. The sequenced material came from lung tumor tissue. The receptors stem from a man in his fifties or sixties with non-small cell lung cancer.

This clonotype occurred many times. The CDR3 DNA is TGTGCCAGCAGTTACAACCCCTACGAGCAGTACTTC. Its protein is CASSYNPYEQYF. The chain combines TRBV6-6 with TRBJ2-7; no reliable D call. Trimming pared 2 bases from V and 2 bases from J, leaving 4 bases between. Germline assignment: CDR1 MNHNY and CDR2 SVGAGI (reference sequence). The CDR3 extends over 12 amino acids.

The CDR3 loop is CASSLSAGGQYF. Here the CDR3 DNA reads TGTGCCAGCAGTTTATCTGCGGGGGGGCAGTACTTC. The chain combines TRBV28 with TRBJ2-7, with 8 bases aligning to TRBD2. With 1 base clipped from V and 9 bases from J, the junction kept 2 bases outside the gene matches. This CDR3 is built from 12 residues. Germline V gives CDR1 MDHEN, CDR2 SYDVKM. The whole variable domain, filled in from reference TRBV28 and TRBJ2-7, reads DVKVTQSSRYLVKRTGEKVFLECVQDMDHENMFWYRQDPGLGLRLIYFSYDVKMKEKGDIPEGYSVSREKKERFSLILESASTNQTSMYLCASSLSAGGQYFGPGTRLTVT.

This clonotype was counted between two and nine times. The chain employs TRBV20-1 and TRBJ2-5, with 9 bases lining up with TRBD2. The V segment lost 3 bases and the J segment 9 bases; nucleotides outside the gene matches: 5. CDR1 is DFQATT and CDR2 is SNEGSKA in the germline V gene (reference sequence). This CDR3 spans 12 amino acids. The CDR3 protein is CSASGRGGAQYF. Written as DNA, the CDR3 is TGCAGTGCTAGCGGGCGGGGGGGGGCCCAGTACTTC.

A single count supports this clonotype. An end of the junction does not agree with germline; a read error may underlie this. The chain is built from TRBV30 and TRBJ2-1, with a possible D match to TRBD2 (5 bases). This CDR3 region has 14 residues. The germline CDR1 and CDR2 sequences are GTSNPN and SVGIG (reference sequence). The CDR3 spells CAWCVRMSGMEQFF. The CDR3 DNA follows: TGTGCCTGGTGTGTACGTATGAGCGGAATGGAGCAGTTCTTC. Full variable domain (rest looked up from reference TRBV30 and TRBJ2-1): SQTIHQWPATLVQPVGSPLSLECTVEGTSNPNLYWYRQAAGRGLQLLFYSVGIGQISSEVPQNLSASRPQDRQFILSSKKLLLSDSGFYLCAWCVRMSGMEQFFGPGTRLTVL.

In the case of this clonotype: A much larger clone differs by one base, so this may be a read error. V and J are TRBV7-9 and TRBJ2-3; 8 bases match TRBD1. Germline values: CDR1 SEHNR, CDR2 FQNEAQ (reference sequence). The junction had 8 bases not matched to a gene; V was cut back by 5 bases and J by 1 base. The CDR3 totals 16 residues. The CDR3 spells CASSPRTGRCTDTQYF. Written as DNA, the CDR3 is TGTGCCAGCAGCCCAAGGACAGGGAGATGCACAGATACGCAGTATTTT. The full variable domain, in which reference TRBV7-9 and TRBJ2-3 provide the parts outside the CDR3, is DTGVSQNPRHKITKRGQNVTFRCDPISEHNRLYWYRQTLGQGPEFLTYFQNEAQLEKSRLLSDRFSAERPKGSFSTLEIQRTEQGDSAMYLCASSPRTGRCTDTQYFGPGTRLTVL.

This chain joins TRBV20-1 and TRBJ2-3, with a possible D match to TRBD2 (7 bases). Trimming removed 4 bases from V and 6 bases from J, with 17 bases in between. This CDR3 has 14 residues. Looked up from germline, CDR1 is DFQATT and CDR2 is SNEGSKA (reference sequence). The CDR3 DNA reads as TGCAGTGCTAAGCGGACTAGGGACACTGATACGCAGTATTTT. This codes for CSAKRTRDTDTQYF.

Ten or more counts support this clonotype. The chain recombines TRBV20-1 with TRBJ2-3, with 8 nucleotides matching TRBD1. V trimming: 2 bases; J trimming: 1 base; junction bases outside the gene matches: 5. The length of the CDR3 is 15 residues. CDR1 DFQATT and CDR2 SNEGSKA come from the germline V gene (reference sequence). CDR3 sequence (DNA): TGCAGTGCTAGACTAGGACAGGGCGGCACAGATACGCAGTATTTT. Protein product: CSARLGQGGTDTQYF.

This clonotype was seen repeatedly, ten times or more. In DNA form, the CDR3 reads TGCAGTGCTAGAGAGGGGATGGGTGGGTACACCGGGGAGCTGTTTTTT. It translates to CSAREGMGGYTGELFF. The rearrangement joins TRBV20-1 to TRBJ2-2; no clear D gene. The V gene's germline CDR1 is DFQATT and CDR2 SNEGSKA (reference sequence). This CDR3 region has 16 residues. Trimming cost V 0 bases and J 3 bases, with 14 bases left between them.

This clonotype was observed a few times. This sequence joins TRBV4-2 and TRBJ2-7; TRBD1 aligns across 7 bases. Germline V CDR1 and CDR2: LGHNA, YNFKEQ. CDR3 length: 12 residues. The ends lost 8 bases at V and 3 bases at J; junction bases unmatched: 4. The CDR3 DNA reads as TGTGCCAGCCGGGGACAGAGCTACGAGCAGTACTTC. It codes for CASRGQSYEQYF.

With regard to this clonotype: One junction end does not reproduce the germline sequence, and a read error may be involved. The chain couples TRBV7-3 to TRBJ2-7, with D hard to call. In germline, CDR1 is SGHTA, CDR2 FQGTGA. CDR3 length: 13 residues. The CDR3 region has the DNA TGTGGCAGCAGCTTAAACCCCACCTACGAGCAGTACTTC. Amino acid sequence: CGSSLNPTYEQYF.

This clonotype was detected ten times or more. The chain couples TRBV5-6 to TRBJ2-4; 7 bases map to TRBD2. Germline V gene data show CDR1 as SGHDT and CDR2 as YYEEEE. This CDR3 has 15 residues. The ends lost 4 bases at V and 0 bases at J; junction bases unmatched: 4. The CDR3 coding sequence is TGTGCCAGCAGCGAAGCGGGACCAGCCAAAAACATTCAGTACTTC. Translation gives CASSEAGPAKNIQYF.

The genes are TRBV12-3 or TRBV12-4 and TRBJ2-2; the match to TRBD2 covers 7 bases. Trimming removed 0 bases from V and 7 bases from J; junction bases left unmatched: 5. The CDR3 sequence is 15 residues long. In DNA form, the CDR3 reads TGTGCCAGCAGTTTAGCGGGGGGGGTCAGCGGGGAGCTGTTTTTT. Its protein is CASSLAGGVSGELFF.

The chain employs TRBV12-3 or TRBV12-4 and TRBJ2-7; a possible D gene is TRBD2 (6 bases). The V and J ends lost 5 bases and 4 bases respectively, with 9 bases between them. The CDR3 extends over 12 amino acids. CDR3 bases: TGTGCCAGCAGTCGGGACTTTTACGAGCAGTACTTC. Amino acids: CASSRDFYEQYF.

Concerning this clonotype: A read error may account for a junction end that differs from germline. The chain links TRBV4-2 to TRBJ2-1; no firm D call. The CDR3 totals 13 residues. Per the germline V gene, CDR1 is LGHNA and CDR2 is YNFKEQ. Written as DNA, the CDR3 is TGTACCAGCAGCCAAGATGCGACGTATGAGCAGTTCTTC. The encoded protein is CTSSQDATYEQFF.

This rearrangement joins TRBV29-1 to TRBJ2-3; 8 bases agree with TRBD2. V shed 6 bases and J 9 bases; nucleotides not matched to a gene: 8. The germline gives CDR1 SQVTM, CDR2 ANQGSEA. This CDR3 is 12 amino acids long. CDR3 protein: CSVRTSSQTQYF. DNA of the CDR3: TGCAGCGTAAGGACTAGCAGTCAAACGCAGTATTTT.

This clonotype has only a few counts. The CDR3: CASSTGHSTDTQYF. The CDR3 DNA reads as TGCGCCAGCAGCACGGGACACAGCACAGATACGCAGTATTTT. V usage is TRBV5-1 and J usage is TRBJ2-3; maybe TRBD1 (6 bases). The germline V gene has CDR1 SGHRS and CDR2 YFSETQ. V gave up 4 bases and J gave up 0 bases, with 9 bases separating them. The CDR3 totals 14 residues. Full variable domain (missing parts from reference TRBV5-1 and TRBJ2-3): KAGVTQTPRYLIKTRGQQVTLSCSPISGHRSVSWYQQTPGQGLQFLFEYFSETQRNKGNFPGRFSGRQFSNSRSEMNVSTLELGDSALYLCASSTGHSTDTQYFGPGTRLTVL.

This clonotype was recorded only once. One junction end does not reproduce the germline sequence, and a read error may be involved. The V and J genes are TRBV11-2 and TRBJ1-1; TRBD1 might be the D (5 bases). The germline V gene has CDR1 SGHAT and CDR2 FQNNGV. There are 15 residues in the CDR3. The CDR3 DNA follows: TGTGCCAACAGCACTACCTCGGGGGGAGGGACTGAAGTTTTCTTT. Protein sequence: CANSTTSGGGTEVFF.

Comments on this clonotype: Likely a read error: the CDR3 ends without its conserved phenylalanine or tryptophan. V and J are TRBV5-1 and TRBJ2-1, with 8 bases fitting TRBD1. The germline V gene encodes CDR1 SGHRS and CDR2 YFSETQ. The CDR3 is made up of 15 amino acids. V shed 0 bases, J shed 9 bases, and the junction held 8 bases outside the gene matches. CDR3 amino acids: CASSLGTGQMGEQFY. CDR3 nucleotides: TGCGCCAGCAGCTTGGGGACAGGGCAAATGGGTGAGCAGTTCTAC.

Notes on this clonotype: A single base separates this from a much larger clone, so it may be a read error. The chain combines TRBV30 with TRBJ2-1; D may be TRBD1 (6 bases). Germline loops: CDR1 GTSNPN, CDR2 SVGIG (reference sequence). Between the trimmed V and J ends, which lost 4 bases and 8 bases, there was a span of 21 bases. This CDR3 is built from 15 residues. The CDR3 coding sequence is TGTGCCTGGATAGACGGACAGACTAACGGGGATGAGCAGTTCTTC. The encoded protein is CAWIDGQTNGDEQFF.

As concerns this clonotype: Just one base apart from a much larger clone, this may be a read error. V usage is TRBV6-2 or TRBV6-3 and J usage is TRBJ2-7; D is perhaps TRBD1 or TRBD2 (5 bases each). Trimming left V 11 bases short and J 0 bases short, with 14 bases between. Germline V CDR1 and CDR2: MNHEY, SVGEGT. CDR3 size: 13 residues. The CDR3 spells CAGRRGDSYEQYF. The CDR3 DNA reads TGTGCCGGTCGTCGAGGGGACTCCTACGAGCAGTACTTC.

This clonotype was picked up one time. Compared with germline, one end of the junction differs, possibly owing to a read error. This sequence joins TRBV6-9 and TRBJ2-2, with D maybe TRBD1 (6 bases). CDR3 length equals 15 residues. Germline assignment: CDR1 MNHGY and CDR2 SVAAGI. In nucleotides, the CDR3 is TGTGCCAGCTGTTATCAGGGGAAGTGGACAGGGGAGCTGTTTTTT. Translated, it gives CASCYQGKWTGELFF.

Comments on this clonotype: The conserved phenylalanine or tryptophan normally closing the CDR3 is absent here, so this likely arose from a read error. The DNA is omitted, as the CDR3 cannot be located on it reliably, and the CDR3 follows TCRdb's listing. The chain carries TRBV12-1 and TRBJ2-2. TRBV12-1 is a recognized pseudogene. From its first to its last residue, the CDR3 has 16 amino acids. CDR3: CASSSTRQKNTGELFS.

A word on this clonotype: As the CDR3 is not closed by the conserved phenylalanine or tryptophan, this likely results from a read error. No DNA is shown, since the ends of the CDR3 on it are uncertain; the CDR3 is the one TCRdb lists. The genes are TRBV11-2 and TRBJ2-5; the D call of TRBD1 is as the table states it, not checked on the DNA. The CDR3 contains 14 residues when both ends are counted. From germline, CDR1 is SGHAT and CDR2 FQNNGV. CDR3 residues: CANSPATDQETQYS.

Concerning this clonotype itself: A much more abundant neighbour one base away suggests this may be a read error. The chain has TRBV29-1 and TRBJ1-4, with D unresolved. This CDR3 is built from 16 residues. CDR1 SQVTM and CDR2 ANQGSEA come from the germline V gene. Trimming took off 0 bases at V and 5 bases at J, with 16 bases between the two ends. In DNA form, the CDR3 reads TGCAGCGTTGAAGAAGTCGTGGGCAGATTGAATGAAAAACTGTTTTTT. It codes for CSVEEVVGRLNEKLFF.

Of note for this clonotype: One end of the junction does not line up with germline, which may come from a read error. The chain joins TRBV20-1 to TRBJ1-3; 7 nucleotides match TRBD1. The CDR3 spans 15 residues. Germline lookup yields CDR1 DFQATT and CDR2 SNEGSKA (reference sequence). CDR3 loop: CSTRVQGAGGNIIYF. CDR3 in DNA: TGCAGTACTAGAGTGCAGGGAGCAGGGGGAAACATCATATATTTT.

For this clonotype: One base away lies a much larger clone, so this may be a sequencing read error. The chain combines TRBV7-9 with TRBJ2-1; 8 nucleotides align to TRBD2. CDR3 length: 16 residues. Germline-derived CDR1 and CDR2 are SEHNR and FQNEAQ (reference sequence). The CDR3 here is CACSRLAGRLYNEQFF. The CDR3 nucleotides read TGTGCCTGCAGTAGGTTAGCGGGGAGGTTGTACAATGAGCAGTTCTTC.

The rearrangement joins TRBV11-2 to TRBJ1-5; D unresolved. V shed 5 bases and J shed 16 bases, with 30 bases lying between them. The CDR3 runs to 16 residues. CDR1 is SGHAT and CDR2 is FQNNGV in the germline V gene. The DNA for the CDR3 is TGTGCCAGCAGCATTTGGGGATTGCTTGGGAGGCACGTGAACCATTTT. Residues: CASSIWGLLGRHVNHF.

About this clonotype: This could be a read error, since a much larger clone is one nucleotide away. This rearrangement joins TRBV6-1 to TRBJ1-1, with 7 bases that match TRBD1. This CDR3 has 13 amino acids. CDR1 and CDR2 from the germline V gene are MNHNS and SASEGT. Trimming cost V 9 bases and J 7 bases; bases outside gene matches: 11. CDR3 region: CASRIGQADEAFF. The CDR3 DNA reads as TGTGCCAGTAGAATCGGACAGGCCGATGAAGCTTTCTTT.

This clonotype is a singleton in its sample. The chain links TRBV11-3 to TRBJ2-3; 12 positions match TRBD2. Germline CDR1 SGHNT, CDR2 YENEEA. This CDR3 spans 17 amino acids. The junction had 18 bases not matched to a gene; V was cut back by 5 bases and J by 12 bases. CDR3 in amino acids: CASSLSTSGGGTDSQYF. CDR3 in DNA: TGTGCCAGCAGCCTCTCGACTAGCGGGGGAGGTACAGATTCACAGTATTTT.